This paragraph covers one T cell receptor (beta chain) sequence. The antigen it binds to is not known. No per-base quality is available; no much larger clone lies one base away. The record originates from a study of shared clonotypes between healthy human individuals (dated by TCRdb to the early 2020s). Background for the entire study: Two women and a few men aged 18 to 49 years were included in the cohort. To estimate repertoire size and how much clonotype sharing occurs between individuals, the study deeply sequenced the blood TCR repertoires of several healthy adults. To increase sequencing depth and limit assay-specific biases, different laboratories used diverse techniques to prepare libraries and sequence TCR repertoires. Each donor's leukapheresis produced roughly between about 0.9 and 9.5 billion PBMCs.

Donors were healthy HIV-negative adults with no recently reported acute infections or vaccinations. Only Caucasian adults living in Nashville, Tennessee, USA were represented among the donors. For unsorted samples, tens of millions of PBMCs were counted, and genomic DNA was extracted using the QIAamp DNA Blood Mini kit. Blood was collected by leukapheresis, and PBMCs were isolated by Ficoll-Histopaque density gradient centrifugation and then cryopreserved in liquid nitrogen vapor phase. Findings and caveats that apply to the study as a whole: The small number of donors limited the genetic and exposure-history diversity represented. Based on pairwise subsampling, the degree of clonotype sharing among donors was expected to be affected by sequencing depth. Only blood was sampled, and tissue TCR repertoires likely differ from those in blood.

Using the deep immunoSEQ assay, multiplex PCR amplified TCR CDR3 regions from genomic DNA. Extracted genomic DNA from each cell subset was distributed evenly across all wells of several immunoSEQ 96-well plates, and each plate was treated as a replicate. For unsorted PBMC, 300 to 350 ng genomic DNA, equal to roughly 32,000 T cell genomes, was loaded into each replicate PCR. Unsorted PBMC genomic DNA was sequenced across ten immunoSEQ deep assay plates. The purified libraries were quantified using a Qubit 3.0 fluorometer, sized with a Bioanalyzer 2100, and then quantified again using the KAPA Library Quantification kit. A separate single-read 150-cycle Illumina NextSeq 550 flow cell was used to sequence each immunoSEQ 96-well plate. Under the source paper's analysis protocol: Because the immunoSEQ output held only junctional sequences and lacked quality scores, the filtering could not match the filtering applied to full-length reads. To assign V/J genes and CDR3, sequences were annotated using PyIR, a Python wrapper for IgBLAST v1.9, with IMGT germline references. Reads with weak V/J assignments (E-value above 1e-6), missing CDR3, stop codons, out-of-frame junctions, or ambiguous translated residues were removed. V3J clonotypes were defined as sequences sharing an identical inferred V gene, J gene, and CDR3 amino acid sequence. To compute the percentage overlap between repertoires, the number of shared unique clonotypes was divided by the size of the smaller repertoire. Three approaches were used to assess repertoire richness: RTK rarefaction, the Chao1 estimator, and Recon v2.1 estimates of unobserved clonotypes. This immuneACCESS table, as held by TCRdb, lists in-frame sequences with V and J called but not all clones. Of the missing ones, under half trace to an unresolved V gene in checked studies; the others have no known cause. V and J calls plus clone size are reproduced from that table; the DNA served to infer D and trimming. Here the sample has some 490,000 clones; approximately 82% occur a single time. The ten biggest clones cover 12% of the sample.

The sample consisted of PBMCs. This receptor was obtained from a woman aged 40-49 years in good health. Some clones in this sample may be carry-over from other donors' samples.

The sequenced DNA: TGTGCCATCAGTGAGTCGCACAGCTACTATGGCTACACCTTC. Translated, this is CAISESHSYYGYTF. The chain links TRBV10-3 with TRBJ1-2, with no confidently assigned D gene. V is cut by 0 bases and J by 3 bases, and the space between the germline ends is 8 bases. The CDR3 numbers 14 residues from cysteine through phenylalanine. Left in the record is the CDR3 DNA by itself, 42 bases read in frame from the first base. The germline V gene provides CDR1 ENHRY and CDR2 SYGVKD.